The 32 T cell receptor beta chains below all came from one sample that was sequenced in a study of cytomegalovirus exposure and HLA in healthy donors. Primers included in the PCR were 60 Vbeta and 13 Jbeta primers. The data were produced by immunoSEQ multiplex PCR, yet TCRdb's version contains in-frame clones alone and is incomplete. The sample yields approximately 150,000 clones, under 90% seen once. The sequencing input was PBMCs. These receptors were obtained from a man between 35 and 55 years old in good health and CMV-seronegative.

This chain joins TRBV28 and TRBJ2-1; TRBD1 agrees at 7 bases. Germline V gene lookup returns CDR1 MDHEN and CDR2 SYDVKM. The CDR3 covers 17 residues. The V gene end was trimmed by 5 bases and the J gene end by 0 bases; junction bases not matched to a gene: 10. Here the CDR3 reads CASSPRQGSLSYNEQFF. The CDR3 DNA reads as TGTGCCAGCAGTCCCAGACAGGGATCCCTCTCCTACAATGAGCAGTTCTTC.

The chain is built from TRBV6-5 and TRBJ2-5, with 8 nucleotides matching TRBD2. The J call is in doubt because the DNA end fits TRBJ2-7 better. CDR3 length: 15 amino acids. CDR1 MNHEY and CDR2 SVGAGI come from the germline V gene. CDR3 sequence: CASSYVSGVSYEQYF. For the CDR3, the DNA is TGTGCCAGCAGTTACGTTAGCGGGGTCTCCTACGAGCAGTACTTC.

This chain links TRBV5-1 with TRBJ1-2; D remains ambiguous. Looked up from germline, CDR1 is SGHRS and CDR2 is YFSETQ. Trimming took off 0 bases at V and 3 bases at J, with 6 bases between the two ends. The length of the CDR3 is 13 residues. CDR3 sequence: CASSLAADYGYTF. For the CDR3, the DNA is TGCGCCAGCAGCTTGGCCGCGGACTATGGCTACACCTTC.

This chain joins TRBV7-9 and TRBJ1-1, with 9 bases matching TRBD1. Germline CDR1 reads SEHNR; CDR2 reads FQNEAQ (reference sequence). The CDR3 runs 16 residues. V was clipped by 4 bases and J by 3 bases; unmatched bases: 9. This CDR3 is CASSSNRGRMDTEAFF. CDR3 bases: TGTGCCAGCAGCTCTAACAGGGGGCGCATGGACACTGAAGCTTTCTTT.

The chain recombines TRBV6-5 with TRBJ2-5; TRBD1 agrees at 8 bases. The CDR3 covers 15 residues. The V gene end was trimmed by 1 base and the J gene end by 4 bases; junction bases not matched to a gene: 5. Per the germline V gene, CDR1 is MNHEY and CDR2 is SVGAGI. The CDR3 sequence is CASSYWRTGRETQYF. CDR3 sequence (DNA): TGTGCCAGCAGTTACTGGCGGACAGGGCGAGAGACCCAGTACTTC.

The chain employs TRBV19 and TRBJ1-5; D gene unclear. Trimming pared 7 bases from V and 4 bases from J, leaving 11 bases between. CDR1 is LNHDA and CDR2 is SQIVND in the germline V gene (reference sequence). The CDR3 loop spans 13 amino acids. Here the CDR3 DNA reads TGTGCCAGTAAGATAGGAGGAAATCAGCCCCAGCATTTT. It translates to CASKIGGNQPQHF.

This clone was picked up a small number of times. V usage is TRBV6-6 and J usage is TRBJ2-1; 10 bases line up with TRBD2. CDR1 and CDR2 from the germline V gene are MNHNY and SVGAGI (reference sequence). V shed 5 bases, J shed 6 bases, and the junction held 7 bases outside the gene matches. CDR3 length: 15 amino acids. CDR3 sequence (DNA): TGTGCCAGCAGTACAAGCGGGGGGGCTTCCAATGAGCAGTTCTTC. Translating it yields CASSTSGGASNEQFF.

This sequence joins TRBV7-2 and TRBJ1-2; 7 bases are shared with TRBD1. The CDR3 has 16 amino acids. The V gene end was trimmed by 2 bases and the J gene end by 4 bases; junction bases not matched to a gene: 10. Germline-derived CDR1 and CDR2 are SGHTA and FQGNSA. Written as DNA, the CDR3 is TGTGCCAGCAGCTTAAGTCCCAGGGGGATCTCCTATGGCTACACCTTC. Protein product: CASSLSPRGISYGYTF.

The chain recombines TRBV11-2 with TRBJ2-1; 10 positions match TRBD2. Trimming cost V 4 bases and J 5 bases; bases outside gene matches: 11. Germline CDR1 SGHAT, CDR2 FQNNGV. This CDR3 comprises 17 residues. The CDR3 is CASSSREGTSVHNEQFF. CDR3 in DNA: TGTGCCAGCAGCTCAAGGGAGGGGACTAGCGTCCACAATGAGCAGTTCTTC.

The chain uses TRBV5-1 and TRBJ2-5; D is perhaps TRBD1 (6 bases). Trimming pared 5 bases from V and 4 bases from J, leaving 15 bases between. Germline CDR1 is SGHRS and CDR2 is YFSETQ. The length of the CDR3 is 14 residues. CDR3 coding DNA: TGCGCCAGCAGTTCAGGGGCAGCTGGAGAGACCCAGTACTTC. The encoded protein is CASSSGAAGETQYF.

This sequence joins TRBV7-2 and TRBJ1-2; a possible D gene is TRBD1 (5 bases). Per the germline V gene, CDR1 is SGHTA and CDR2 is FQGNSA. This CDR3 is 14 amino acids long. Trimming removed 5 bases from V and 0 bases from J, with 10 bases in between. The CDR3 DNA is TGTGCCAGCAGCCCAGGGCCACCTAACTATGGCTACACCTTC. Encoded protein: CASSPGPPNYGYTF.

The chain combines TRBV7-6 with TRBJ1-1; 7 bases map to TRBD1. The germline V gene encodes CDR1 SGHVS and CDR2 FNYEAQ. V trimming: 6 bases; J trimming: 1 base; junction bases outside the gene matches: 5. This CDR3 has 14 residues. The CDR3 region has the DNA TGTGCCAGCAGGCCCGGGACAGCGAACACTGAAGCTTTCTTT. The encoded protein is CASRPGTANTEAFF.

This clone was seen only once. Additional DNA sequences in this sample encode the identical CDR3. The J gene is TRBJ2-5, the V gene TRBV5-1; 8 bases line up with TRBD2. Looked up from germline, CDR1 is SGHRS and CDR2 is YFSETQ. The CDR3 has 14 amino acids. J gave up 1 base and V 1 base, and 0 bases lay outside the gene matches. In DNA, the CDR3 is TGCGCCAGCAGCTTGACTAGCGGCCAAGAGACCCAGTACTTC. This sequence encodes CASSLTSGQETQYF.

The chain employs TRBV29-1 and TRBJ2-5; maybe TRBD1 (6 bases). The J call may be incorrect, as the DNA end agrees better with TRBJ2-7. The CDR3 covers 12 residues. CDR1 and CDR2 from the germline V gene are SQVTM and ANQGSEA. CDR3 loop: CSGRTALYEQYF. As DNA, the CDR3 is TGCAGCGGCAGGACAGCCCTCTACGAGCAGTACTTC.

The chain couples TRBV6-5 to TRBJ1-6, with 11 bases lining up with TRBD1. V trimming: 9 bases; J trimming: 8 bases; junction bases outside the gene matches: 9. The CDR3 consists of 15 residues. CDR1 is MNHEY and CDR2 is SVGAGI in the germline V gene. CDR3 nucleotides: TGTGCCAGTGCATCGTGGGGACAGGGGGATTCACCCCTCCACTTT. Its translation: CASASWGQGDSPLHF.

The chain couples TRBV28 to TRBJ1-4; a possible D gene is TRBD1 (6 bases). CDR1 and CDR2 from the germline V gene are MDHEN and SYDVKM. The CDR3 extends over 15 amino acids. Trimming removed 5 bases from V and 8 bases from J, with 18 bases in between. The CDR3 sequence: CASSLSGGVLEKLFF. In DNA, the CDR3 is TGTGCCAGCAGTCTTTCGGGGGGCGTATTGGAAAAACTGTTTTTT.

The chain couples TRBV4-3 to TRBJ2-7; D is perhaps TRBD2 (7 bases). The germline V and J ends were trimmed by 8 bases and 0 bases, with 23 bases remaining between them. CDR1 is LGHNA, CDR2 YSLEER, per germline. The CDR3 spans 17 residues. In DNA, the CDR3 is TGCGCCAGCTGTATAACGGTGGCGGGGGCAAGCTCCTACGAGCAGTACTTC. It encodes CASCITVAGASSYEQYF.

The chain uses TRBV7-9 and TRBJ1-2; 9 bases map to TRBD1. In germline, CDR1 is SEHNR, CDR2 FQNEAQ (reference sequence). With V trimmed by 5 bases and J by 3 bases, 7 bases remained unmatched. The CDR3 length is 15 residues. The CDR3 coding sequence is TGTGCCAGCAGCGTCCTTGGACAGGGGCACTATGGCTACACCTTC. Protein: CASSVLGQGHYGYTF.

J is TRBJ2-1 and V is TRBV7-3, with D unresolved. Germline V gives CDR1 SGHTA, CDR2 FQGTGA. V was clipped by 0 bases and J by 7 bases, with 16 bases between them. CDR3 length equals 16 residues. CDR3: CASSLTGNQVGNEQFF. The CDR3 DNA is TGTGCCAGCAGCTTAACCGGCAATCAGGTCGGAAATGAGCAGTTCTTC. Combining the CDR3 with reference TRBV7-3 and TRBJ2-1 gives the whole variable domain GAGVSQTPSNKVTEKGKYVELRCDPISGHTALYWYRQSLGQGPEFLIYFQGTGAADDSGLPNDRFFAVRPEGSVSTLKIQRTERGDSAVYLCASSLTGNQVGNEQFFGPGTRLTVL.

The CDR3 coding sequence is TGTGCCAGCAGCTTAGGGGGCGCAGGGGGAAGCTATGGCTACACCTTC. The encoded protein is CASSLGGAGGSYGYTF. The genes are TRBV7-6 and TRBJ1-2, with 7 bases identical to TRBD1. This CDR3 has 16 amino acids. Trimming at V came to 1 base and at J to 4 bases, leaving 9 bases not matched to a gene. The germline V gene encodes CDR1 SGHVS and CDR2 FNYEAQ.

The chain uses TRBV7-6 and TRBJ2-3; 9 bases agree with TRBD1. With V trimmed by 5 bases and J by 2 bases, 11 bases remained unmatched. The CDR3 is 17 residues long. Per the germline V gene, CDR1 is SGHVS and CDR2 is FNYEAQ. DNA of the CDR3: TGTGCCAGCAGCACCGGGAGAGGGACAGGGAACACAGATACGCAGTATTTT. Its translation: CASSTGRGTGNTDTQYF.

V is TRBV30 and J is TRBJ1-1; TRBD1 might be the D (6 bases). The germline V gene encodes CDR1 GTSNPN and CDR2 SVGIG (reference sequence). Trimming pared 0 bases from V and 0 bases from J, leaving 11 bases between. The CDR3 is 15 residues long. CDR3 bases: TGTGCCTGGAGTGTCCCGGGACAAATGAACACTGAAGCTTTCTTT. Amino acid sequence: CAWSVPGQMNTEAFF.

The chain recombines TRBV5-6 with TRBJ1-4; D gene uncertain. The CDR3 sequence is 14 residues long. Germline values: CDR1 SGHDT, CDR2 YYEEEE. V gave up 2 bases and J gave up 4 bases, with 9 bases separating them. Written as DNA, the CDR3 is TGTGCCAGCAGCTTAGGCAGGTTTAATGAAAAACTGTTTTTT. It is translated as CASSLGRFNEKLFF.

The chain links TRBV19 to TRBJ2-4; tentative D call: TRBD1 (6 bases). Germline CDR1 LNHDA, CDR2 SQIVND (reference sequence). This CDR3 has 17 amino acids. Between the trimmed V and J ends, which lost 1 base and 1 base, there was a span of 14 bases. The CDR3 coding sequence is TGTGCCAGTAGTATAGCCAAACAGGGTGCGGCCAAAAACATTCAGTACTTC. This encodes CASSIAKQGAAKNIQYF.

There are a few counts of this clone. The rearrangement joins TRBV6-5 to TRBJ1-5; possible D gene TRBD1, 6 bases. The CDR3 is 14 amino acids. Trimming took off 6 bases at V and 6 bases at J, with 15 bases between the two ends. Looked up from germline, CDR1 is MNHEY and CDR2 is SVGAGI. The CDR3 region has the DNA TGTGCCAGCAGCCCGGTGGGGGCGGGTCAGCCCCAGCATTTT. Amino acids: CASSPVGAGQPQHF.

The chain carries TRBV13 and TRBJ1-4; D unresolved. The CDR3 is made up of 13 amino acids. Trimming cost V 0 bases and J 10 bases, with 9 bases left between them. Germline V lookup: CDR1 PRHDT, CDR2 FYEKMQ (reference sequence). CDR3 amino acids: CASSLGRGGKLFF. CDR3 bases: TGTGCCAGCAGCTTAGGCCGAGGAGGAAAACTGTTTTTT.

V is TRBV11-2 and J is TRBJ1-5, with TRBD1 as a possible D gene (5 bases). The germline CDR1 and CDR2 sequences are SGHAT and FQNNGV. Between the trimmed V and J ends, which lost 5 bases and 4 bases, there was a span of 9 bases. The CDR3 is 13 amino acids. The CDR3 bases are TGTGCCAGCAGCAGGGGCGCTAATCAGCCCCAGCATTTT. This gives the protein CASSRGANQPQHF.

The chain couples TRBV4-2 to TRBJ2-1; 9 bases are a match to TRBD2. CDR3 length equals 15 residues. CDR1 and CDR2 (germline): LGHNA, YNFKEQ. V shed 0 bases, J shed 8 bases, and the junction held 5 bases outside the gene matches. CDR3 protein: CASSQELRGGHEQFF. Written as DNA, the CDR3 is TGTGCCAGCAGCCAAGAGTTGCGGGGGGGCCATGAGCAGTTCTTC.

The chain uses TRBV5-8 and TRBJ2-3; maybe TRBD2 (5 bases). Germline V CDR1 and CDR2: SGHTS, YDEGEE. The CDR3 spans 13 residues. V dropped 7 bases and J dropped 1 base, with 10 bases sitting between them. CDR3 in DNA: TGTGCCAGCGCGGGTTCCGGCACAGATACGCAGTATTTT. It encodes CASAGSGTDTQYF.

The chain carries TRBV27 and TRBJ2-6; 9 positions match TRBD1. The CDR3 totals 19 residues. Germline trimming cut 6 bases from V and 0 bases from J; bases unmatched to any gene: 12. Germline V gene lookup returns CDR1 MNHEY and CDR2 SMNVEV (reference sequence). CDR3 in DNA: TGTGCCAGCAGGGACATCAGGACAGGGGAATACTCTGGGGCCAACGTCCTGACTTTC. Translation: CASRDIRTGEYSGANVLTF.

CDR3 in amino acids: CASSFNTYQETQYF. In DNA, the CDR3 is TGTGCCAGCAGCTTTAACACGTACCAAGAGACCCAGTACTTC. This chain links TRBV7-2 with TRBJ2-5; D is unclear. The V and J ends lost 3 bases and 0 bases respectively, with 8 bases between them. The CDR3 spans 14 residues. CDR1 is SGHTA, CDR2 FQGNSA, per germline.

The V call is TRBV13, the J call TRBJ1-1; D unclear. Germline V gene sequence: CDR1 PRHDT, CDR2 FYEKMQ (reference sequence). The CDR3 extends over 13 amino acids. Trimming removed 0 bases from V and 7 bases from J, with 9 bases in between. The CDR3 is CASSLGQKNEAFF. For the CDR3, the DNA is TGTGCCAGCAGCTTAGGCCAGAAGAATGAAGCTTTCTTT.